A single sample gave rise to the 5 T cell receptor beta chains below, sequenced in a study of regulatory T cells in long-lasting Graves disease (dated by TCRdb to about 2021). Preparation of the library involved multiplex PCR. Sequenced using an Illumina HiSeq 4000. CDR3 regions were amplified by Arm-PCR with iRepertoire HTBI primers to construct TCR beta libraries. TCRdb cleaned the public reads at Q25 with fastp, built clones with MiXCR and kept in-frame beta chains. Under each unique CDR3 protein, matching rows form one entry showing the most common genes and DNA. This sample is represented by about 620,000 distinct CDR3 sequences; roughly 15% of them were singletons. The ten largest make up around 18% of the sample. The time point label here, explained by the study, means: newly diagnosed GD, antithyroid drugs for less than 3 months. For both TCR sequencing and RNA sequencing, RNA was extracted from PBMCs in TRIzol.

These sequences were also reported in another study, on T cells in Graves' hyperthyroidism and ophthalmopathy.

The material sequenced was peripheral blood mononuclear cells (PBMCs), taken at new diagnosis, from a patient treated with antithyroid drugs. These TCRs come from a woman under 40 with Graves disease. Donor details come from another sample of the same person, matched by shared clones.

The J gene is TRBJ2-1, the V gene TRBV7-6, with TRBD2 as a possible D gene (5 bases). The V end lost 1 base, the J end lost 8 bases, and 9 bases lay between the germline ends. This CDR3 contains 13 residues. Germline V CDR1 and CDR2: SGHVS, FNYEAQ. CDR3: CASSLGGWDEQFF. The CDR3, as DNA: TGTGCCAGCAGCTTAGGCGGGTGGGATGAGCAGTTCTTC.

In its sample, this clonotype was seen many times. The chain couples TRBV7-9 to TRBJ2-2; 7 bases agree with TRBD1. This CDR3 is 14 amino acids long. From germline, CDR1 is SEHNR and CDR2 FQNEAQ (reference sequence). V shed 6 bases and J 0 bases; nucleotides not matched to a gene: 1. The CDR3 protein is CASRQGANTGELFF. As DNA, the CDR3 is TGTGCCAGCAGGCAGGGGGCGAACACCGGGGAGCTGTTTTTT.

This clonotype was recorded a few times. The gene calls are TRBV6-1 and TRBJ2-7, with a tentative D call TRBD1 (6 bases). The ends were cut back, 10 bases at V and 0 bases at J, with 22 bases in the middle. The CDR3 is 16 amino acids. The V gene's germline CDR1 is MNHNS and CDR2 SASEGT. CDR3 in DNA: TGTGCCACCTCCCCTGGGCGGACAGTGACCTCCTACGAGCAGTACTTC. Protein: CATSPGRTVTSYEQYF.

The chain combines TRBV20-1 with TRBJ1-5, with D perhaps TRBD1 (6 bases). The ends were cut back, 5 bases at V and 6 bases at J, with 14 bases in the middle. Germline loops: CDR1 DFQATT, CDR2 SNEGSKA (reference sequence). The CDR3 has 13 residues. CDR3 amino acids: CSALAGAGQPQHF. In nucleotides, the CDR3 is TGCAGTGCTCTCGCGGGGGCCGGTCAGCCCCAGCATTTT.

The table lists this clonotype with many counts. This rearrangement joins TRBV28 to TRBJ2-3, with a possible D match to TRBD1 (6 bases). The germline V gene encodes CDR1 MDHEN and CDR2 SYDVKM. Trimming cost V 3 bases and J 2 bases, with 18 bases left between them. The CDR3 sequence is 17 residues long. CDR3: CASSFGVVGQSTDTQYF. In nucleotides, the CDR3 is TGTGCCAGCAGTTTTGGGGTTGTAGGACAGTCCACAGATACGCAGTATTTT.